This T cell receptor (beta chain) came from a study of PD-L1 blockade in urothelial cancer. Looking at the study overall: Samples came from 3 weeks, at the second dose, and 6 weeks into treatment.

Synthetic templates analogous to TCR were spiked into all PCRs individually. TCRdb's copy holds only in-frame clones and misses some; the assay was immunoSEQ multiplex PCR. The data hold around 130,000 clones, with roughly 84% observed a single time. The CDR3 contains 15 residues. Germline trimming cut 3 bases from V and 2 bases from J; bases unmatched to any gene: 6. CDR1 and CDR2 (germline): SGHAT, FQNNGV. Noted time point: pretreatment peripheral blood. The material was PBMCs, obtained around atezolizumab (anti-PD-L1) treatment. This clonotype originated in a man aged 50-60 years with urothelial cancer. V and J are TRBV11-2 and TRBJ2-7, with 8 bases identical to TRBD2. CDR3 in DNA: TGTGCCAGCAGCTTCGGTGCGGGAGGCACCTACGAGCAGTACTTC. Protein product: CASSFGAGGTYEQYF.